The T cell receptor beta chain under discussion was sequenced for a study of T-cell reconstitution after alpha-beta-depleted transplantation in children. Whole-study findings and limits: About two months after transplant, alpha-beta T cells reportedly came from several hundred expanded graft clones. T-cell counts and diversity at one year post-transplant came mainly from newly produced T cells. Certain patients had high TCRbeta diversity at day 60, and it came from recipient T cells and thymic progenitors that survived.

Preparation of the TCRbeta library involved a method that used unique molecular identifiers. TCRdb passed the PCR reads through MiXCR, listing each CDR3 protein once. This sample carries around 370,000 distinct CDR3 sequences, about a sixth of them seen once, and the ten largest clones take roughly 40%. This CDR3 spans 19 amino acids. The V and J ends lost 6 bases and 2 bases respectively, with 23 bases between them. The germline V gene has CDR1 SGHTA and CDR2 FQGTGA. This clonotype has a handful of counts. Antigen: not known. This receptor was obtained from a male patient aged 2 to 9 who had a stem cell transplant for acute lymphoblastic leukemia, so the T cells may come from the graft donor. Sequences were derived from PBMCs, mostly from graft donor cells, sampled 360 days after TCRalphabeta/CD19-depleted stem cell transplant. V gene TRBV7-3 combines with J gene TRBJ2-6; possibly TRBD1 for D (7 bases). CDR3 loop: CASSPREAGGRPGANVLTF. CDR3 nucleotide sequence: TGTGCCAGCAGTCCCCGTGAGGCAGGGGGGAGACCTGGGGCCAACGTCCTGACTTTC. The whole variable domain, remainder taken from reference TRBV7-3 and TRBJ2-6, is GAGVSQTPSNKVTEKGKYVELRCDPISGHTALYWYRQSLGQGPEFLIYFQGTGAADDSGLPNDRFFAVRPEGSVSTLKIQRTERGDSAVYLCASSPREAGGRPGANVLTFGAGSRLTVL.